This T cell receptor (beta chain) was identified in a study of CD8 T cells in ankylosing spondylitis. The CDR3 runs 15 residues. V shed 2 bases and J 3 bases; nucleotides not matched to a gene: 5. Preparation of TCR beta libraries was done by quantitative 5'-RACE with molecular barcodes. TCRdb re-called the 5' RACE reads with MiXCR, one entry per CDR3 protein. Of about 240,000 distinct CDR3 sequences listed, around a tenth are singletons. Ten or more counts support this clonotype. Sample: blood, either unsorted or a sorted T cell fraction (not recorded which). The TCR was taken from a male donor with ankylosing spondylitis or in good health (not recorded which). J is TRBJ2-3 and V is TRBV12-3 or TRBV12-4, with 7 bases aligning to TRBD1. The CDR3: CASSLHGQETDTQYF. The CDR3 bases are TGTGCCAGCAGTTTACATGGACAGGAAACAGATACGCAGTATTTT.